The 5 T cell receptor beta chains given below trace back to one sample, sequenced in a study of T cells in Graves' hyperthyroidism and ophthalmopathy. What was amplified from RNA transcripts were TCR beta CDR3 regions. HTBI primers were employed in a first-round RT-PCR of the TCR CDR3. TCRdb used MiXCR to reprocess the multiplex PCR reads, holding one entry per CDR3 protein. The data hold over 250,000 distinct CDR3 sequences, with 20% to 30% observed a single time. The sequencing sample was made of blood. These receptors were collected from a man aged 35 to 55 with Graves' hyperthyroidism that later progressed to Graves' ophthalmopathy.

This chain uses TRBV6-5 with TRBJ2-4; the D is unclear. Germline lookup yields CDR1 MNHEY and CDR2 SVGAGI. V lost 0 bases and J lost 0, with 9 bases in between. This CDR3 spans 16 amino acids. The CDR3: CASSYSGRLAKNIQYF. CDR3 nucleotide sequence: TGTGCCAGCAGTTACTCTGGCAGATTAGCCAAAAACATTCAGTACTTC.

This clonotype was seen ten or more times. The gene calls are TRBV3-1 and TRBJ2-5; D ambiguous. With 0 bases removed from V and 4 bases from J, the gap between germline ends came to 12 bases. The CDR3 length is 15 residues. The germline CDR1 and CDR2 sequences are LGHDT and YNNKEL (reference sequence). CDR3 DNA: TGTGCCAGCAGCCAAGAGTTCGGCGGTGGAGAGACCCAGTACTTC. Translation: CASSQEFGGGETQYF.

This clonotype was counted ten times or more. The rearrangement uses TRBV19 and TRBJ1-5; D uncertain. Trimming pared 0 bases from V and 4 bases from J, leaving 4 bases between. The CDR3 consists of 13 residues. The germline gives CDR1 LNHDA, CDR2 SQIVND (reference sequence). DNA of the CDR3: TGTGCCAGTAGTATAGAGTTAAATCAGCCCCAGCATTTT. This encodes CASSIELNQPQHF.

Many counts were recorded for this clonotype. The CDR3 sequence is CSLRQNTGELFF. The DNA for the CDR3 is TGCAGTCTACGACAGAACACCGGGGAGCTGTTTTTT. This chain joins TRBV20-1 and TRBJ2-2; no reliable D call. There are 12 residues in the CDR3. From germline, CDR1 is DFQATT and CDR2 SNEGSKA (reference sequence). V dropped 8 bases and J dropped 1 base, with 8 bases sitting between them.

The table lists this clonotype with many counts. The chain couples TRBV6-1 to TRBJ2-7; D is unclear. Between the trimmed V and J ends, which lost 4 bases and 5 bases, there was a span of 15 bases. Germline-derived CDR1 and CDR2 are MNHNS and SASEGT. The CDR3 is 14 residues long. CDR3 sequence reads: CASSGDLSLHEQYF. CDR3 DNA: TGTGCCAGCAGTGGAGACCTATCACTCCACGAGCAGTACTTC.